This TCR beta chain is from a study of CD8 T cells in Susac syndrome. The V and J ends lost 2 bases and 12 bases respectively, with 17 bases between them. The CDR3 is 14 residues long. Germline V gene data show CDR1 as DFQATT and CDR2 as SNEGSKA (reference sequence). RNA, at about 0.45 to 1 ug, was reverse transcribed with random hexamers. Via MiXCR, TCRdb re-called the immunoSEQ multiplex PCR reads, giving one row per CDR3 protein. The data contain about 82,000 distinct CDR3 sequences, roughly 96% of them singletons. Sequencing used CD8+ T cells from PBMCs. This clonotype originated in a human donor with Susac syndrome. This chain connects TRBV20-1 to TRBJ1-6, with a possible D match to TRBD1 (5 bases). CDR3 in DNA: TGCAGTGCTAGATCCCGGGACTCCCAAGTACCCCTCCACTTT. Translation: CSARSRDSQVPLHF.